These 20 T cell receptor beta chains originate from one sample sequenced in a study of CD8+CD57+ T cells in acquired aplastic anemia. It was genomic DNA that served as the template for profiling TCR beta VDJ and CDR3. TCRdb analysed the reads with MiXCR anew, one entry per CDR3 protein. The data hold 250,000 to 350,000 distinct CDR3 sequences, with roughly 61% observed a single time. All patients picked for sequencing had shown, by flow cytometry, an expansion of CD8+CD57+ cells. Material: sorted CD4+, CD8+, or CD8+CD57+ T cells (not recorded which) from PBMCs. Receptors were obtained from a human donor with aplastic anemia.

The chain joins TRBV9 to TRBJ2-1; a weak D match, TRBD1 (5 bases). This CDR3 comprises 14 residues. Trimming removed 3 bases from V and 6 bases from J, with 13 bases in between. Germline V gives CDR1 SGDLS, CDR2 YYNGEE. CDR3 protein: CASSDPDSINEQFF. The CDR3 nucleotides are TGTGCCAGCAGCGACCCCGACAGTATCAATGAGCAGTTCTTC.

Notes on this clonotype: The conserved phenylalanine or tryptophan is not found at the CDR3 terminus, so this likely reflects a read error. The gene calls are TRBV5-8 and TRBJ1-6; maybe TRBD1 (5 bases). Germline V lookup: CDR1 SGHTS, CDR2 YDEGEE. This CDR3 is built from 15 residues. The CDR3 DNA sequence: TGCGCCAGCAGCCCCCGACAGAATTATAATTCACCCCTCCACCTT. This sequence encodes CASSPRQNYNSPLHL.

Ten or more counts support this clonotype. The rearrangement links TRBV12-3 or TRBV12-4 to TRBJ1-1; D perhaps matches TRBD1 (5 bases). This CDR3 has 14 amino acids. V was cut by 6 bases and J by 1 base, with 12 bases left in between. The CDR3 nucleotides are TGTGCCAGCAGCCCCGGACACCAGAACACTGAAGCTTTCTTT. Its translation is CASSPGHQNTEAFF.

This clonotype turned up a few times. This chain connects TRBV7-6 to TRBJ1-2; maybe TRBD1 (5 bases). CDR1 SGHVS and CDR2 FNYEAQ come from the germline V gene. The CDR3 consists of 14 residues. V dropped 1 base and J dropped 7 bases, with 13 bases sitting between them. CDR3 in DNA: TGTGCCAGCAGCTTAGGCGGTCGCGGGGGTGGCTACACCTTC. It yields the protein CASSLGGRGGGYTF.

This chain uses TRBV7-2 with TRBJ2-6; TRBD1 aligns across 12 bases. V lost 5 bases, J lost 4 bases, and 6 bases stayed unmatched. Germline loops: CDR1 SGHTA, CDR2 FQGNSA. This CDR3 region has 17 residues. The CDR3 nucleotides are TGTGCCAGCAGCACGGGGGACAGGGGGCTCGGGGCCAACGTCCTGACTTTC. This encodes CASSTGDRGLGANVLTF.

This clonotype was counted at least ten times. This chain uses TRBV7-2 with TRBJ1-5; 7 bases are a match to TRBD1. Germline CDR1 SGHTA, CDR2 FQGNSA. The trim removed 6 bases at V and 4 bases at J, leaving 9 bases unmatched. CDR3 size: 15 residues. The CDR3 region is CASSPMDRLNQPQHF. In DNA form, the CDR3 reads TGTGCCAGCAGTCCTATGGACAGGTTGAATCAGCCCCAGCATTTT.

The chain has TRBV20-1 and TRBJ1-1; D possibly corresponds to TRBD1 (5 bases). From germline, CDR1 is DFQATT and CDR2 SNEGSKA (reference sequence). V was cut by 4 bases and J by 6 bases, with 18 bases left in between. This CDR3 contains 14 residues. This CDR3 reads CSAKFAGKLPEAFF. The DNA for the CDR3 is TGCAGTGCTAAGTTCGCAGGGAAGTTACCTGAAGCTTTCTTT.

In its sample, this clonotype was seen a few times. The V and J genes are TRBV2 and TRBJ1-4; no clear D gene. The CDR3 is made up of 12 amino acids. Looked up from germline, CDR1 is SNHLY and CDR2 is FYNNEI. The V end lost 0 bases, the J end lost 12 bases, and 8 bases lay between the germline ends. CDR3 region: CASSEAPSELFF. The CDR3 region has the DNA TGTGCCAGCAGTGAAGCTCCATCAGAACTGTTTTTT.

As regards this clonotype: This may arise from a read error, as a much more abundant clone is one base away. The V gene is TRBV7-9, the J gene TRBJ2-7; D tentatively reads TRBD1 or TRBD2 (5 bases each). In germline, CDR1 is SEHNR, CDR2 FQNEAQ (reference sequence). This CDR3 has 14 residues. The CDR3 DNA is TGTGCCAGCAGCCCGCAGGTGGGGACCAACGAGCAGTGCTTC. Encoded protein: CASSPQVGTNEQCF. Based on the CDR3 plus reference TRBV7-9 and TRBJ2-7, the full variable domain is DTGVSQNPRHKITKRGQNVTFRCDPISEHNRLYWYRQTLGQGPEFLTYFQNEAQLEKSRLLSDRFSAERPKGSFSTLEIQRTEQGDSAMYLCASSPQVGTNEQCFGPGTRLTVT.

On this clonotype: This may be a read error: a much more frequent sequence differs by one nucleotide. The V gene is TRBV3-1, the J gene TRBJ2-7; 13 positions match TRBD2. The ends lost 7 bases at V and 5 bases at J; junction bases unmatched: 11. In germline, CDR1 is LGHDT, CDR2 YNNKEL (reference sequence). The CDR3 is 16 residues long. The CDR3 is CASTPSGTSGTHEQYF. In DNA form, the CDR3 reads TGTGCCAGCACCCCAAGTGGGACTAGCGGGACCCACGAGCAGTACTTC.

This clonotype was counted only a few times. DNA for the CDR3: TGTGCCAGCAGTGCAGGGGTTCGCTCACCCCTCCACTTT. Translated: CASSAGVRSPLHF. The chain joins TRBV2 to TRBJ1-6; D is perhaps TRBD1 (6 bases). CDR3 length: 13 amino acids. The V end was cut by 4 bases, the J end by 10 bases, with 11 bases between. CDR1 is SNHLY and CDR2 is FYNNEI in the germline V gene.

In regard to this clonotype: This may be a read error, as it is one base from a much larger clone. The chain links TRBV4-1 to TRBJ2-1, with D perhaps being TRBD1 or TRBD2 (6 bases each). Germline CDR1 reads MGHRA; CDR2 reads YSYEKL. The CDR3 spans 12 residues. V was cut by 3 bases and J by 9 bases, with 9 bases left in between. The chain's CDR3 is CASSHKGGEQFF. CDR3 DNA: TGCGCCAGCAGCCACAAGGGGGGTGAGCAGTTCTTC.

This clonotype was recorded at least ten times. This chain joins TRBV19 and TRBJ1-1; 8 bases align to TRBD1. The CDR3 extends over 16 amino acids. Trimming cost V 0 bases and J 4 bases; bases outside gene matches: 7. CDR1 is LNHDA and CDR2 is SQIVND in the germline V gene (reference sequence). CDR3 nucleotide sequence: TGTGCCAGTAGTATAGAGGGGACAGGAGAGAGCACTGAAGCTTTCTTT. As protein: CASSIEGTGESTEAFF.

In this sample, this clonotype turned up a few times. Being one base from a much bigger clone, this may be a read error. The chain combines TRBV7-3 with TRBJ2-1; tentative D call: TRBD2 (6 bases). CDR1 and CDR2 (germline): SGHTA, FQGTGA. The CDR3 is 17 residues long. The CDR3 coding sequence is TGTGCCGGCAGCTTAAGCGCGGGACCCCCGGGAGTCGATGAGCAGTTCTTC. Protein sequence: CAGSLSAGPPGVDEQFF.

V and J are TRBV19 and TRBJ1-5; D unresolved. The CDR3 covers 13 residues. Germline V gene sequence: CDR1 LNHDA, CDR2 SQIVND (reference sequence). V was trimmed by 6 bases and J by 7 bases, leaving 13 bases between them. For the CDR3, the DNA is TGTGCCAGTAGGACGGGTTACGGCCAGCCCCAGCATTTT. Translating gives CASRTGYGQPQHF.

The genes are TRBV20-1 and TRBJ2-7; 7 nucleotides agree with TRBD1. There are 12 residues in the CDR3. Germline V gene data show CDR1 as DFQATT and CDR2 as SNEGSKA (reference sequence). V shed 8 bases and J 1 base; nucleotides not matched to a gene: 5. The CDR3 DNA reads as TGCAGTACGACAGGGATTTCCTACGAGCAGTACTTC. Translated: CSTTGISYEQYF.

The genes are TRBV2 and TRBJ1-4; no clear D gene. Between the trimmed V and J ends, which lost 6 bases and 0 bases, there was a span of 11 bases. Per the germline V gene, CDR1 is SNHLY and CDR2 is FYNNEI. The CDR3 covers 15 residues. The CDR3 DNA follows: TGTGCCAGCAGGAGGGATAGTGCAACTAATGAAAAACTGTTTTTT. Amino acid sequence: CASRRDSATNEKLFF.

Worth noting for this clonotype: This sequence may be a read error, since a much larger clone differs from it by one base. The V and J genes are TRBV10-3 and TRBJ2-4; a possible D gene is TRBD2 (5 bases). The V end was cut by 4 bases, the J end by 13 bases, with 17 bases between. The CDR3 consists of 13 residues. CDR1 is ENHRY, CDR2 SYGVKD, per germline. CDR3 region: CAISGSSGYEQYF. The CDR3 DNA reads as TGTGCCATCAGTGGATCCAGCGGCTATGAGCAGTACTTC.

This clonotype came up once. The rearrangement uses TRBV7-2 and TRBJ1-5; 8 positions match TRBD1. From germline, CDR1 is SGHTA and CDR2 FQGNSA. Unmatched junction bases numbered 9, after V lost 5 bases and J lost 6 bases. The CDR3 is 15 amino acids. CDR3 sequence reads: CASSPSQGESQPQHF. Written as DNA, the CDR3 is TGTGCCAGCAGCCCGTCACAGGGGGAAAGTCAGCCCCAGCATTTT.

The CDR3 sequence: CASNQAQGKDEQYF. CDR3 sequence (DNA): TGTGCCAGTAACCAAGCCCAGGGGAAGGACGAGCAGTACTTC. The chain has TRBV19 and TRBJ2-7; D perhaps matches TRBD1 (6 bases). CDR3 length: 14 amino acids. CDR1 is LNHDA and CDR2 is SQIVND in the germline V gene (reference sequence). V lost 7 bases, J lost 5 bases, and 18 bases lay in between.